These T cell receptor beta chains were read from a single sample in a study of OX40 agonist ivuxolimab in advanced cancers. Some clones are missing from TCRdb's copy, which holds only in-frame ones; the method was immunoSEQ multiplex PCR. The table shows about 51,000 clones, with roughly 80% occurring only once. Sequencing was performed on CD4+ or CD8+ T cells sorted from blood, taken in a trial of the OX40 agonist ivuxolimab. These receptors came from an adult with an advanced solid tumor such as melanoma, head and neck, liver or kidney cancer. CDR3s include the opening cysteine and the closing phenylalanine or tryptophan. Fields, in order: D gene, clone size, J gene, V gene, CDR3 DNA, CDR3 protein. The D gene is left open where the match is weak. Only part of the rows carry a size: once, few, many, or a class if the clone is expanded.

>TRBD1|-|TRBJ2-1|TRBV19
TGTGCCAGTGGAGGACAGGGGGGCTACAATGAGCAGTTCTTC
CASGGQGGYNEQFF
>TRBD1|-|TRBJ2-7|TRBV5-4
TGTGCCAGCAGCCACCAGGGGGCGTACGAGCAGTACTTC
CASSHQGAYEQYF
>-|-|TRBJ2-7|TRBV7-9
TGTGCCAGCAGCTTAAGGAGCGGCGAGCAGTACTTC
CASSLRSGEQYF
>TRBD1|-|TRBJ1-2|TRBV9
TGTGCCAGCAGCCAACCGGGACAGAACTATGGCTACACCTTC
CASSQPGQNYGYTF
>-|-|TRBJ1-2|TRBV7-9
TGTGCCGGCAGCCAGTTCAAAGGCGATGGCTACACCTTC
CAGSQFKGDGYTF
>-|-|TRBJ1-1|TRBV6-5
TGTGCCAGCAGTTACTCCGGGGGGCGCGGGGAAGCTTTCTTT
CASSYSGGRGEAFF
>-|-|TRBJ2-2|TRBV18
TGTGCCAGCTCACCGTTAGGGCCCGGGACACCGAACACCGGGGAGCTGTTTTTT
CASSPLGPGTPNTGELFF
>-|-|TRBJ1-4|TRBV7-6
TGTGCCAGCAGCTATGGGGGTGGTAGGTTCGCTCGGGAAAAACTGTTTTTT
CASSYGGGRFAREKLFF
>-|-|TRBJ2-2|TRBV19
TGTGCCAGTAGTTACCAGGGCGCGGTCGGGGAGCTGTTTTTT
CASSYQGAVGELFF
>-|-|TRBJ1-4|TRBV11-2
TGTGCCAGCAGCTTAGGCGCGGTTGAAAAACTGTTTTTT
CASSLGAVEKLFF
>TRBD1|once|TRBJ2-7|TRBV6-1
TGTGCCAGCAGTGACCGACCCACAGGGGCGTCTGACGAGCAGTACTTC
CASSDRPTGASDEQYF
>-|-|TRBJ2-5|TRBV5-4
TGTGCCGTTTCGAGGGGGGGAGGAGAGACCCAGTACTTC
CAVSRGGGETQYF
>TRBD1|-|TRBJ1-2|TRBV7-9
TGTGCCAGCAGCCCTGGACAGGTCCTGAGCGGCTACACCTTC
CASSPGQVLSGYTF
>-|once|TRBJ2-7|TRBV2
TGTGCCAGCAGTGAGGAGGGCTACGAGCAGTACTTC
CASSEEGYEQYF
>-|-|TRBJ2-1|TRBV7-8
TGTGCCAGCAGCTTATTTGGGGGTCCCTCCTACAATGAGCAGTTCTTC
CASSLFGGPSYNEQFF
>TRBD1|-|TRBJ2-2|TRBV5-1
TGCGCCAGCAGCGCCGACAGGGTTGCCACCGGGGAGCTGTTTTTT
CASSADRVATGELFF
>TRBD1|once|TRBJ2-7|TRBV5-1
TGCGCCAGCAGCCAACAGGGGGCGCAATACGAGCAGTACTTC
CASSQQGAQYEQYF
>TRBD2|-|TRBJ2-1|TRBV9
TGTGCCAGCAGCTTTCCTAGCGGGGTCCTGAGCAATGAGCAGTTCTTC
CASSFPSGVLSNEQFF
>-|-|TRBJ1-1|TRBV29-1
TGCAGCGGATTTCGGGCGGGCGTTGGCACTGAAGCTTTCTTT
CSGFRAGVGTEAFF
>-|few|TRBJ1-3|TRBV21-1
TGTGCCAGCAGCAAAGCGCTTATGAGTTCTTCTGGAAACACCATATATTTT
CASSKALMSSSGNTIYF
>TRBD2|-|TRBJ2-5|TRBV7-9
TGTGCCAGCAGCCCGGGACTAGGGTACGAGACCCAGTACTTC
CASSPGLGYETQYF
>-|-|TRBJ2-3|TRBV9
TGTGCCAGCAGCGTAGAAGGCAGGGGAACAGATACGCAGTATTTT
CASSVEGRGTDTQYF
>-|-|TRBJ2-3|TRBV19
TGTGCCAGTAGTCTGGACTACACAGATACGCAGTATTTT
CASSLDYTDTQYF
>TRBD1|-|TRBJ1-5|TRBV7-2
TGTGCCAGCAGCTTAGGACAGGGTGAGGGGAGCAATCAGCCCCAGCATTTT
CASSLGQGEGSNQPQHF
>-|-|TRBJ1-1|TRBV5-6
TGTGCCAGCAGCAAGTATACTGAAGCTTTCTTT
CASSKYTEAFF
>-|-|TRBJ2-5|TRBV6-9
TGTGCCAGCAGTAACAGCCAGGAGACCCAGTACTTC
CASSNSQETQYF
>-|-|TRBJ2-1|TRBV5-1
TGTGCCAGCAGCGCCCCTCGGAGGACCGTCGAGCAGTTCTTC
CASSAPRRTVEQFF
>-|-|TRBJ2-3|TRBV20-1
TGCAGTGCTACAGGGGACTATACGCAGTATTTT
CSATGDYTQYF
>TRBD1|-|TRBJ2-7|TRBV5-1
TGCGCCAGCAGCTTGGGGGGGGGACAGGGGACCTACGAGCAGTACTTC
CASSLGGGQGTYEQYF
>TRBD1|-|TRBJ1-2|TRBV5-1
TGCGCCAGCAGCTTTGACAGGGAAGGCTACACCTTC
CASSFDREGYTF
>TRBD2|-|TRBJ2-5|TRBV7-8
TGTGCCAGCAGCACCCGGACTAGCGGGGGGACCCAGTACTTC
CASSTRTSGGTQYF
>-|-|TRBJ1-5|TRBV7-2
TGTGCCAGCAGCTTAGCCCCTAATCAGCCCCAGCATTTT
CASSLAPNQPQHF
>-|-|TRBJ2-6|TRBV18
TGTGCCAGCTCACCATTGTGGATCGGACAGACCTCCTCTGGGGCCAACGTCCTGACTTTC
CASSPLWIGQTSSGANVLTF
>-|few|TRBJ1-2|TRBV7-9
TGTGCCAGCAGCTTACTCCTTGATGGCTACACCTTC
CASSLLLDGYTF
>TRBD2|-|TRBJ2-5|TRBV14
TGTGCCAGCAGACAAGCGGGGGGAGGAGAGACCCAGTACTTC
CASRQAGGGETQYF
>-|-|TRBJ1-2|TRBV9
TGTGCCAGCAGCGTAGAGTTCAGTACTAACTATGGCTACACCTTC
CASSVEFSTNYGYTF
>-|-|TRBJ2-2|TRBV7-2
TGTGCCAGCAGCCCGCCACGGCTGAACACCGGGGAGCTGTTTTTT
CASSPPRLNTGELFF
>-|-|TRBJ1-3|TRBV5-4
TGTGCCAGCAGCTTGGGAGGAACTTTCTCTGGAAACACCATATATTTT
CASSLGGTFSGNTIYF
>-|-|TRBJ1-2|TRBV19
TGTGCCAGTAGTATTCCGACAGGCACCCTTTATGGCTACACCTTC
CASSIPTGTLYGYTF
>-|-|TRBJ1-2|TRBV7-9
TGTGCCAGCAGCTTAACCCCCAACCCAGGGTGGCTTTACTATGGCTACACCTTC
CASSLTPNPGWLYYGYTF
>TRBD2|-|TRBJ2-3|TRBV5-1
TGCGCCAGCAGCCCAATGTTCGCTAGCGGGGGCACAGATACGCAGTATTTT
CASSPMFASGGTDTQYF
>-|-|TRBJ1-2|TRBV11-2
TGTGCCAGCAGCTTAGAGGACGGGAGGGGCTACACCTTC
CASSLEDGRGYTF
>-|-|TRBJ2-3|TRBV7-7
TGTGCCAGCAGCCCCTGGGGCGAAACAGATACGCAGTATTTT
CASSPWGETDTQYF
>-|-|TRBJ1-1|TRBV6-1
TGTGCCAGCAGTACCAGGGTGAACACTGAAGCTTTCTTT
CASSTRVNTEAFF
>TRBD1|-|TRBJ1-5|TRBV5-1
TGCGCCAGCAGCTTGGGACAGGGAGATCAGCCCCAGCATTTT
CASSLGQGDQPQHF
>-|-|TRBJ2-7|TRBV5-4
TGTGCCAGCAGCTTATACGGAGCCTACGAGCAGTACTTC
CASSLYGAYEQYF
>-|-|TRBJ1-3|TRBV18
TGTGCCAGCTCAACATCCGGCTCTGGAAACACCATATATTTT
CASSTSGSGNTIYF
>TRBD1|once|TRBJ1-3|TRBV7-9
TGTGCCAGCAGCCCCGGGACAGACTCTGGAAACACCATATATTTT
CASSPGTDSGNTIYF
>TRBD2|-|TRBJ2-3|TRBV10-2
TGCGCCAGCAGTGAGTCGGGACGGGCCGCGGGGGGGCCTCAAGATACGCAGTATTTT
CASSESGRAAGGPQDTQYF